Listed below are T cell receptor beta chains from one sample, sequenced in a study of early T cells in non-severe SARS-CoV-2 infection. Each CDR3 protein gets one entry after TCRdb re-called the 5' RACE reads with MiXCR. The data show 90,000 to 120,000 distinct CDR3 sequences, with around 10% seen just once and about 7.6% held by the top ten. Sequenced material: whole blood. These receptors came from an adult who was a healthcare worker with PCR-confirmed SARS-CoV-2 infection or an uninfected control (not recorded which). The CDR3 runs from the conserved cysteine through the conserved F or W. Fields, in order: J gene, D gene, clone size, V gene, CDR3 DNA, CDR3 protein. D genes are given only for firm matches. Clone size appears in some rows only: once, few, many, or a class for an expanded clone.

j_call: TRBJ2-4; d_call: .; clone_size: many; v_call: TRBV5-6; cdr3_nt: TGTGCCAGCAGCTCCGGACCCAACATTCAGTACTTC; cdr3_aa: CASSSGPNIQYF
j_call: TRBJ2-7; d_call: .; clone_size: .; v_call: TRBV13; cdr3_nt: TGTGCCAGCAGCCCCCCGGCTAGACCCTACGAGCAGTACTTC; cdr3_aa: CASSPPARPYEQYF
j_call: TRBJ2-2; d_call: .; clone_size: few; v_call: TRBV7-6; cdr3_nt: TGTGCCAGCACCTTTGCCGGGTACCAGAAAGCCGGGGAGCTGTTTTTT; cdr3_aa: CASTFAGYQKAGELFF
j_call: TRBJ2-1; d_call: TRBD1; clone_size: many; v_call: TRBV11-3; cdr3_nt: TGTGCCAGCAGCTTCGTCGGAACAGGGGATGCTGAGCAGTTCTTC; cdr3_aa: CASSFVGTGDAEQFF
j_call: TRBJ1-2; d_call: .; clone_size: many; v_call: TRBV5-1; cdr3_nt: TGCGCCAGCAGCTCCCTTGGACGGAGGGATGGCTACACCTTC; cdr3_aa: CASSSLGRRDGYTF
j_call: TRBJ1-5; d_call: TRBD1; clone_size: many; v_call: TRBV20-1; cdr3_nt: TGCAGTGCCCAGGGACAGATGGGTCAGCCCCAGCATTTT; cdr3_aa: CSAQGQMGQPQHF
j_call: TRBJ2-7; d_call: .; clone_size: few; v_call: TRBV28; cdr3_nt: TGTGCCAGCACGGCGGCGTCCTACGAGCAGTACTTC; cdr3_aa: CASTAASYEQYF
j_call: TRBJ2-7; d_call: TRBD2; clone_size: many; v_call: TRBV13; cdr3_nt: TGTGCCAGCAGCTATAAGACTAGCGGGAGAGTTGACGAGCAGTACTTC; cdr3_aa: CASSYKTSGRVDEQYF
j_call: TRBJ1-1; d_call: .; clone_size: many; v_call: TRBV7-9; cdr3_nt: TGTGCCAGCAGCTTAGGGCACGGGCCCTTCCTGGGAGCTGAAGCTTTCTTT; cdr3_aa: CASSLGHGPFLGAEAFF
j_call: TRBJ2-3; d_call: .; clone_size: few; v_call: TRBV20-1; cdr3_nt: TGCAGTGCAAAACTAGTCACAGATACGCAGTATTTT; cdr3_aa: CSAKLVTDTQYF
j_call: TRBJ1-2; d_call: .; clone_size: .; v_call: TRBV28; cdr3_nt: TGTGCCAGCAGTCCGACTAGCTATGGCTACACCTTC; cdr3_aa: CASSPTSYGYTF
j_call: TRBJ2-2; d_call: .; clone_size: .; v_call: TRBV7-3; cdr3_nt: TGTGCCAGCCGTACAGGGATAGGCGGGGAGCTGTTTTTT; cdr3_aa: CASRTGIGGELFF
j_call: TRBJ2-2; d_call: .; clone_size: few; v_call: TRBV10-3; cdr3_nt: TGTGCCATCCAGGGGGGAGTCACCGGGGAGCTGTTTTTT; cdr3_aa: CAIQGGVTGELFF
j_call: TRBJ2-1; d_call: .; clone_size: few; v_call: TRBV14; cdr3_nt: TGTGCCAGCAGCCAAGTGGGGTTGATCGTGCGCAATGAGCAGTTCTTC; cdr3_aa: CASSQVGLIVRNEQFF
j_call: TRBJ1-1; d_call: .; clone_size: .; v_call: TRBV5-4; cdr3_nt: TGTGCCAGCAGCCCGCGGCAGGTTGGTCACACTGAAGCTTTCTTT; cdr3_aa: CASSPRQVGHTEAFF
j_call: TRBJ2-1; d_call: TRBD2; clone_size: .; v_call: TRBV5-4; cdr3_nt: TGTGCCAGCAGCTTTCGGGCGAGCGGGAGGGCCCTCAATGAGCAGTTCTTC; cdr3_aa: CASSFRASGRALNEQFF
j_call: TRBJ2-1; d_call: TRBD1; clone_size: .; v_call: TRBV5-6; cdr3_nt: TGTGCCAGCAGCCCACAGACCGGGACAGGGGGCGATGAGCAGTTCTTC; cdr3_aa: CASSPQTGTGGDEQFF
j_call: TRBJ2-7; d_call: .; clone_size: many; v_call: TRBV28; cdr3_nt: TGTGCCAGCAGTTTAAACGGAGGGCTGTACGAGCAGTACTTC; cdr3_aa: CASSLNGGLYEQYF
j_call: TRBJ2-5; d_call: .; clone_size: many; v_call: TRBV29-1; cdr3_nt: TGCAGCGGACGGACCGCCGGGGAGACCCAGTACTTC; cdr3_aa: CSGRTAGETQYF
j_call: TRBJ2-7; d_call: TRBD2; clone_size: many; v_call: TRBV4-1; cdr3_nt: TGCGCCAGCAGCCAAGTGGTTGTAGCGGGAGGTGTGTACGAGCAGTACTTC; cdr3_aa: CASSQVVVAGGVYEQYF
j_call: TRBJ2-3; d_call: .; clone_size: .; v_call: TRBV11-2; cdr3_nt: TGTGCCAGCAGCCGTAGCGGTATAACGATGTATTTT; cdr3_aa: CASSRSGITMYF
j_call: TRBJ2-3; d_call: .; clone_size: .; v_call: TRBV10-2; cdr3_nt: TGCGCCAGCAGTGAGTCCTCCGGGAAATTCGGGGATACGCAGTATTTT; cdr3_aa: CASSESSGKFGDTQYF
j_call: TRBJ2-5; d_call: .; clone_size: .; v_call: TRBV29-1; cdr3_nt: TGCAGCGTTGCTCCGGGGCAAGAGACCCAGTACTTC; cdr3_aa: CSVAPGQETQYF
j_call: TRBJ2-1; d_call: .; clone_size: few; v_call: TRBV12-3/TRBV12-4; cdr3_nt: TGTGCCAGCAGTTTATTTGACAATGAGCAGTTCTTC; cdr3_aa: CASSLFDNEQFF
j_call: TRBJ2-5; d_call: .; clone_size: .; v_call: TRBV29-1; cdr3_nt: TGCAGCGTTATGGGGGCGGGAACTAGCCAAGAGACCCAGTACTTC; cdr3_aa: CSVMGAGTSQETQYF
j_call: TRBJ2-1; d_call: TRBD2; clone_size: few; v_call: TRBV2; cdr3_nt: TGTGCCACACGGACTAGCGTCAACAATGAGCAGTTCTTC; cdr3_aa: CATRTSVNNEQFF